This entry lists 21 T cell receptor beta chains sequenced from one sample in a study of metastatic and nonmetastatic thyroid tumors. MiXCR reprocessed the PCR reads for TCRdb. Among some 86,000 clones, 9.5% to 15% were seen once, and the ten largest hold roughly 10%. Each patient went into thyroid surgery without having received any treatment. The specimen sequenced was tumor tissue. The receptors stem from a female donor with papillary thyroid cancer or a benign thyroid nodule (not recorded which). Some clones in this sample may be carry-over from other donors' samples.

Many counts were recorded for this clone. The chain couples TRBV10-2 to TRBJ2-2, with TRBD1 as a possible D gene (6 bases). Trimming left V 3 bases short and J 7 bases short, with 21 bases between. The CDR3 sequence is 17 residues long. CDR1 and CDR2 from the germline V gene are WSHSY and SAAADI. The CDR3 sequence: CASSDVRDTSFIGELFF. The DNA for the CDR3 is TGCGCCAGCAGTGACGTCAGGGACACCAGTTTCATCGGGGAGCTGTTTTTT.

For this clone: A much larger clone sits a single nucleotide away, making a read error possible. V gene TRBV3-1 combines with J gene TRBJ1-1; a weak D match, TRBD1 (5 bases). The CDR3 spans 15 residues. Germline V gene sequence: CDR1 LGHDT, CDR2 YNNKEL (reference sequence). CDR3 amino acids: CASIQGEGIWAEAFF. The CDR3 nucleotides read TGTGCCAGCATCCAAGGGGAAGGAATTTGGGCTGAAGCTTTCTTT. The whole variable domain, remainder taken from reference TRBV3-1 and TRBJ1-1, is DTAVSQTPKYLVTQMGNDKSIKCEQNLGHDTMYWYKQDSKKFLKIMFSYNNKELIINETVPNRFSPKSPDKAHLNLHINSLELGDSAVYFCASIQGEGIWAEAFFGQGTRLTVV.

Details on this clone: This CDR3 fails to terminate in the conserved phenylalanine or tryptophan, so it likely reflects a read error. The J gene is TRBJ2-1, the V gene TRBV6-1; 7 nucleotides align to TRBD1. The CDR3 has 14 residues. CDR1 is MNHNS and CDR2 is SASEGT in the germline V gene. DNA for the CDR3: TGTGCCGGCAGTCCCCCCGGGACAGTCAATGAGCAGTTCTTA. Protein: CAGSPPGTVNEQFL.

This clone was counted many times. The chain employs TRBV6-2 or TRBV6-3 and TRBJ2-7, with D uncertain. The V end was cut by 7 bases, the J end by 1 base, with 17 bases between. Germline V lookup: CDR1 MNHEY, CDR2 SVGEGT. This CDR3 region has 15 residues. The CDR3, as DNA: TGTGCCAGCACCTCAACGAGAACAATTTCCTACGAGCAGTACTTC. This codes for CASTSTRTISYEQYF.

Many counts were recorded for this clone. The chain uses TRBV5-6 and TRBJ2-5; D ambiguous. CDR1 SGHDT and CDR2 YYEEEE come from the germline V gene. This CDR3 spans 16 amino acids. Trimming shortened V by 0 bases and J by 1 base, and 13 bases separated the two germline ends. CDR3 DNA sequence: TGTGCCAGCAGCTTGGTAGTTGGGATACGCCAAGAGACCCAGTACTTC. Residues: CASSLVVGIRQETQYF. Combining the CDR3 with reference TRBV5-6 and TRBJ2-5 gives the whole variable domain DAGVTQSPTHLIKTRGQQVTLRCSPKSGHDTVSWYQQALGQGPQFIFQYYEEEERQRGNFPDRFSGHQFPNYSSELNVNALLLGDSALYLCASSLVVGIRQETQYFGPGTRLLVL.

Many counts were recorded for this clone. This chain uses TRBV3-1 with TRBJ2-7; 10 bases are a match to TRBD1. Germline V gene sequence: CDR1 LGHDT, CDR2 YNNKEL (reference sequence). The CDR3 runs 15 residues. The trim removed 5 bases at V and 5 bases at J, leaving 9 bases unmatched. CDR3 nucleotide sequence: TGTGCCAGCAGCACCCCCGGGACAGGGGTCCACGAGCAGTACTTC. Translated: CASSTPGTGVHEQYF.

This clone was detected ten times or more. V gene TRBV30 combines with J gene TRBJ1-1; 8 nucleotides align to TRBD1. The CDR3 totals 14 residues. CDR1 is GTSNPN and CDR2 is SVGIG in the germline V gene (reference sequence). V was clipped by 2 bases and J by 0 bases; unmatched bases: 2. The CDR3 loop reads CAWSPDRVNTEAFF. The CDR3, as DNA: TGTGCCTGGAGTCCGGACAGGGTGAACACTGAAGCTTTCTTT.

Ten or more counts support this clone. The chain uses TRBV19 and TRBJ2-7; the match to TRBD2 covers 13 bases. Germline CDR1 and CDR2: LNHDA and SQIVND (reference sequence). The CDR3 consists of 16 residues. Germline trimming cut 3 bases from V and 3 bases from J; bases unmatched to any gene: 5. As DNA, the CDR3 is TGTGCCAGTAGTATCTCGGGACTAGCGGGACTCTACGAGCAGTACTTC. As protein: CASSISGLAGLYEQYF. The variable domain in full, completed from reference TRBV19 and TRBJ2-7, reads DGGITQSPKYLFRKEGQNVTLSCEQNLNHDAMYWYRQDPGQGLRLIYYSQIVNDFQKGDIAEGYSVSREKKESFPLTVTSAQKNPTAFYLCASSISGLAGLYEQYFGPGTRLTVT.

This clone came up many times. The rearrangement uses TRBV2 and TRBJ1-1, with D perhaps matching TRBD1 (5 bases). With 4 bases removed from V and 6 bases from J, the gap between germline ends came to 12 bases. CDR1 is SNHLY and CDR2 is FYNNEI in the germline V gene. The CDR3 loop spans 13 amino acids. The CDR3 DNA is TGTGCCAGCAGTGGAGGGGAGTGGGCTGAAGCTTTCTTT. Translated, it gives CASSGGEWAEAFF.

Here the CDR3 DNA reads TGTGCGAGCCAGGTGGAACGGAGATCTACAGATACGCAGTATTTT. It yields the protein CASQVERRSTDTQYF. The J gene is TRBJ2-3, the V gene TRBV6-1, with D hard to call. This CDR3 is built from 15 residues. Germline loops: CDR1 MNHNS, CDR2 SASEGT.

This clone has a count of ten or more. This chain uses TRBV19 with TRBJ1-3, with TRBD1 identical over 7 bases. Germline trimming cut 9 bases from V and 7 bases from J; bases unmatched to any gene: 6. CDR3 length: 12 amino acids. The germline CDR1 and CDR2 sequences are LNHDA and SQIVND (reference sequence). The CDR3 DNA reads TGTGCCAGCCGGGACAGCTTTAACACCATATATTTT. Translating gives CASRDSFNTIYF.

This clone was seen many times. The gene calls are TRBV18 and TRBJ2-7; D might be TRBD2 (5 bases). The CDR3 is 15 amino acids. CDR1 KGHSH and CDR2 LQKENI come from the germline V gene. Trimming left V 3 bases short and J 1 base short, with 13 bases between. The CDR3 loop is CASSPSGSPSYEQYF. DNA for the CDR3: TGTGCCAGCTCACCCTCGGGGTCCCCTTCCTACGAGCAGTACTTC.

This clone was observed a handful of times. Being one base from a much bigger clone, this may be a read error. At the DNA level, this CDR3 is encoded by other sequences in the same sample as well. This rearrangement joins TRBV11-3 to TRBJ2-5; 8 positions agree with TRBD1. Germline-derived CDR1 and CDR2 are SGHNT and YENEEA. Losses at the gene ends were 5 bases for V and 7 bases for J; bases not matched to a gene: 6. The CDR3 spans 13 residues. CDR3 nucleotide sequence: TGTGCCAGCAGCCCGGACAGGGTTGGGACCCAGTACTTC. Protein sequence: CASSPDRVGTQYF.

The genes are TRBV5-1 and TRBJ2-2; D uncertain. V was cut by 1 base and J by 0 bases, with 13 bases left in between. The CDR3 contains 17 residues. Per the germline V gene, CDR1 is SGHRS and CDR2 is YFSETQ. CDR3 region: CASSLSRVWANTGELFF. CDR3 nucleotides: TGCGCCAGCAGCTTGTCTCGGGTCTGGGCGAACACCGGGGAGCTGTTTTTT.

To note about this clone: A much larger clone differs from this one at a single base, so this may be a read error. The chain's CDR3 is CSATGGLAGANVLTF. The CDR3 nucleotides are TGCAGTGCTACAGGGGGCCTGGCTGGGGCCAACGTCCTGACTTTC. The genes are TRBV20-1 and TRBJ2-6; 8 bases fit TRBD1. The CDR3 sequence is 15 residues long. CDR1 and CDR2 (germline): DFQATT, SNEGSKA (reference sequence). J lost 2 bases, V lost 4 bases, and 4 bases had no gene match.

This clone was counted at least ten times. The chain couples TRBV2 to TRBJ1-2, with 7 bases identical to TRBD1. CDR3 length: 14 residues. Germline lookup yields CDR1 SNHLY and CDR2 FYNNEI. The V segment lost 4 bases and the J segment 3 bases; nucleotides outside the gene matches: 5. The CDR3 loop reads CASSGLGGDYGYTF. The CDR3 DNA sequence: TGTGCCAGCAGTGGTTTAGGGGGCGACTATGGCTACACCTTC.

This clone was seen many times. The rearrangement links TRBV4-2 to TRBJ2-7, with unresolved D. Looked up from germline, CDR1 is LGHNA and CDR2 is YNFKEQ. The length of the CDR3 is 12 residues. Trimming shortened V by 1 base and J by 5 bases, and 6 bases separated the two germline ends. The DNA for the CDR3 is TGTGCCAGCAGCCAAGTAAGAGACGAGCAGTACTTC. It is translated as CASSQVRDEQYF.

This clone was detected ten times or more. The same CDR3 arises from other DNA sequences in this sample as well. The rearrangement uses TRBV18 and TRBJ2-7, with D possibly being TRBD1 (5 bases). CDR1 KGHSH and CDR2 LQKENI come from the germline V gene. V was cut by 6 bases and J by 4 bases, with 13 bases left in between. The CDR3 totals 13 residues. The CDR3: CASSPRRGYEQYF. The CDR3 DNA sequence: TGTGCCAGCTCTCCGAGAAGGGGATACGAGCAGTACTTC.

This clone was picked up many times. CDR3 nucleotides: TGTGCCTGGACCACAGGGTTCGGCTATGGCTACACCTTC. Translation gives CAWTTGFGYGYTF. The chain couples TRBV30 to TRBJ1-2, with D perhaps matching TRBD1 (6 bases). This CDR3 region has 13 residues. Germline CDR1 is GTSNPN and CDR2 is SVGIG (reference sequence). Trimming shortened V by 4 bases and J by 4 bases, and 13 bases separated the two germline ends.

Details on this clone: This clone may be a read error of a much larger clone one base away. The V gene is TRBV9, the J gene TRBJ2-1; D unclear. CDR1 and CDR2 (germline): SGDLS, YYNGEE. The length of the CDR3 is 12 residues. CDR3 bases: TGTTCCAGCAGCGCCACCCCCAATGAGCAGTTCTTC. Its protein product is CSSSATPNEQFF.

In the case of this clone: Being one base from a much bigger clone, this may be a read error. The rearrangement joins TRBV19 to TRBJ2-7; D is possibly TRBD2 (5 bases). Trimming left V 5 bases short and J 5 bases short, with 19 bases between. This CDR3 is built from 15 residues. Germline V gene sequence: CDR1 LNHDA, CDR2 SQIVND (reference sequence). CDR3: CASSPRSVVRDEQYF. In DNA, the CDR3 is TGTGCCAGTAGTCCTCGGTCGGTGGTGAGGGACGAGCAGTACTTC.